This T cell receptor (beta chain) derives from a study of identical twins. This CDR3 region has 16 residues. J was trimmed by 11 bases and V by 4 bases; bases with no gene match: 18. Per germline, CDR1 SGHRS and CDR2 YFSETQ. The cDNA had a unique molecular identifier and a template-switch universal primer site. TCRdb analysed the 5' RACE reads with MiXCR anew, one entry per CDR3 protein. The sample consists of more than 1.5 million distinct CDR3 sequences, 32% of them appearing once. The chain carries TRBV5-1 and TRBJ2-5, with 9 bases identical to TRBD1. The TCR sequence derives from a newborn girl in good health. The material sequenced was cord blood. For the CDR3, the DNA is TGCGCCAGCAGCGCGGGGACAGGGCCCACCTACAATGAGCAGTACTTC. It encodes CASSAGTGPTYNEQYF.